Relative to its sample, the clone carrying this T cell receptor (beta chain) is medium-sized. Its antigen is currently unknown. Each CDR3 protein gets one entry after TCRdb re-called the RACE reads with MiXCR. Of some 98,000 distinct CDR3 sequences listed, 11% are singletons. This record comes from a study of human T cells and chemical hapten exposure. Study background: Small volume differences among pooled libraries mainly caused per-sample TCR yield variation.

This sample's time point: pre-sensitization, week 0. As for treatment: therapeutic diphenylcyclopropenone sensitization with weekly scalp DPC. The template was total RNA from unfractionated whole blood. Findings of the study overall: Donors' alopecia may make their immune response differ from healthy people's. There was no change with DPC sensitization in TCRs above 1 in 1000 frequency.

Sequencing used whole blood, obtained in connection with sensitization to the hapten diphenylcyclopropenone (DPC). The clonotype comes from a woman in her fifties or sixties with alopecia areata. Some clones in this sample may be carry-over from other donors' samples.

In DNA, the CDR3 is TGTGCCAGCAGCACCGGGACGTCCCGCCAAGAGACCCAGTACTTC. Its protein is CASSTGTSRQETQYF. V is TRBV2 and J is TRBJ2-5, with D perhaps assigned TRBD1 or TRBD2 (5 bases each). The CDR3 totals 15 residues. The germline CDR1 and CDR2 sequences are SNHLY and FYNNEI. The V and J ends lost 6 bases and 1 base respectively, with 15 bases between them.